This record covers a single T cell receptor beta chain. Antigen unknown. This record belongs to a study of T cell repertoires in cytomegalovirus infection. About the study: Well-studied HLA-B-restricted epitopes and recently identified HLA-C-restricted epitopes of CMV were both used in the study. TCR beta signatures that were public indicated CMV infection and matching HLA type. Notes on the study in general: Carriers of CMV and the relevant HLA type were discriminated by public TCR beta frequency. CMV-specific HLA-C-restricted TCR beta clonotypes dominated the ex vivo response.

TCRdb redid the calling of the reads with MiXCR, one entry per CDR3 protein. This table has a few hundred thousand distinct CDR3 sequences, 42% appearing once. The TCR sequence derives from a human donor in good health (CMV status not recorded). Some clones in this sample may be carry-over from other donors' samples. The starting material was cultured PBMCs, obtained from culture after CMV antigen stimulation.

The CDR3 DNA reads TGTGCCAGCAGCCCGTATACAGGGATTACAGATACGCAGTATTTT. Protein: CASSPYTGITDTQYF. The gene calls are TRBV7-2 and TRBJ2-3; a weak D match, TRBD1 (6 bases). In germline, CDR1 is SGHTA, CDR2 FQGNSA. With 5 bases removed from V and 3 bases from J, the gap between germline ends came to 15 bases. This CDR3 contains 15 residues.